This is a list of T cell receptor beta chains from one sample in a study of blood T cell repertoires in COVID-19. TCRdb's copy holds only in-frame clones and misses some; the assay was immunoSEQ multiplex PCR. Counted here are about 310,000 clones, about 91% occurring once; the ten biggest clones make up 8% to 10%. What was sequenced was PBMCs or T cells enriched from blood (not recorded which). Source of these receptors: a woman aged 40 to 50 who had recovered from COVID-19. Each CDR3 is given with its conserved first and last residue. Each record gives: CDR3 length, J gene, D gene, clone size, V gene, CDR3 DNA, CDR3 protein. A D gene is named only where the DNA matches it firmly. Clone size is not always given. Where it is, it says once, few, many or a class for expanded clones.

>15|TRBJ1-2|TRBD1|NA|TRBV3-1/TRBV3-2
TGTGCCAGCAGCTACGGGACAGAGCCTCGTTATGGCTACACCTTC
CASSYGTEPRYGYTF
>15|TRBJ2-7|TRBD2|NA|TRBV30
TGTGCCTGGCAATCGGGGTTTGCGGGGGGCACCGAGCAGTACTTC
CAWQSGFAGGTEQYF
>13|TRBJ2-7|NA|NA|TRBV11-2
TGTGCCAGCAGCTTAGAGGCGGGGTACGAGCAGTACTTC
CASSLEAGYEQYF
>11|TRBJ1-2|TRBD1|NA|TRBV12-3/TRBV12-4
TGTGCCAGCAGTTCTGGGACAGGGCGGACCTTC
CASSSGTGRTF
>15|TRBJ2-7|TRBD1|NA|TRBV24-1
TGTGCCACCAGTGACACAGGACAGGCAGGCTACGAGCAGTACTTC
CATSDTGQAGYEQYF
>13|TRBJ1-2|NA|NA|TRBV6-2/TRBV6-3
TGTGCCAGCAGTTACGGAAGACAGTATGGCTACACCTTC
CASSYGRQYGYTF
>13|TRBJ2-3|NA|NA|TRBV7-3
TGTGCCAGCAGCCTGGACTACACAGATACGCAGTATTTT
CASSLDYTDTQYF
>15|TRBJ2-7|NA|NA|TRBV4-3
TGCGCCAGCAGCCAAGATCCTACCATACTCTACGAGCAGTACTTC
CASSQDPTILYEQYF
>18|TRBJ2-5|TRBD2|NA|TRBV7-2
TGTGCCAGCAGCTCCGGGGGACTAGCGGGGGGAAAGGGAGAGACCCAGTACTTC
CASSSGGLAGGKGETQYF
>16|TRBJ2-3|TRBD1|NA|TRBV7-9
TGTGCCAGCAGCCCGACGGGACAGGGAGGGACAGATACGCAGTATTTT
CASSPTGQGGTDTQYF
>12|TRBJ1-1|TRBD1|NA|TRBV18
TGTGCCAGCCACCGGGACAGGACTGAAGCTTTCTTT
CASHRDRTEAFF
>14|TRBJ1-3|NA|NA|TRBV3-1/TRBV3-2
TGTGCCAGCAGCCAAGAAGCACGTGGAAACACCATATATTTT
CASSQEARGNTIYF
>14|TRBJ2-1|TRBD2|NA|TRBV29-1
TGCAGCGTTGAGGCTAGCGGCTCCTACAATGAGCAGTTCTTC
CSVEASGSYNEQFF
>19|TRBJ2-1|TRBD2|NA|TRBV9
TGTGCCAGCAGCGAGACGGGGACTAGCGGGGGGTCCTCCTACAATGAGCAGTTCTTC
CASSETGTSGGSSYNEQFF
>14|TRBJ1-4|TRBD1|NA|TRBV25-1
TGTGCCAGCAGTGGGACAGGTCAAGGTGAAAAACTGTTTTTT
CASSGTGQGEKLFF
>13|TRBJ1-2|TRBD1|once|TRBV7-8
TGTGCCAGCAGCCAAGACAGGGGCTATGGCTACACCTTC
CASSQDRGYGYTF
>14|TRBJ2-5|NA|NA|TRBV7-2
TGTGCCAGCAGCTTCCAGGGAACACAAGAGACCCAGTACTTC
CASSFQGTQETQYF
>14|TRBJ1-2|NA|NA|TRBV7-9
TGTGCCAGCAGTCCCCTGATGGGAGGCGACGGCTACACCTTC
CASSPLMGGDGYTF
>12|TRBJ1-2|NA|NA|TRBV21-1
TGTGCCAGCACCGCCTATTACTATGGCTACACCTTC
CASTAYYYGYTF
>14|TRBJ2-5|TRBD1|NA|TRBV7-2
TGTGCCAGCAGCTTCCGGGACAGGGGTAGGACCCAGTACTTC
CASSFRDRGRTQYF
>15|TRBJ1-2|TRBD1|NA|TRBV5-6
TGTGCCAGCAGCAAGACAGGGGGCTTGGCCTATGGCTACACCTTC
CASSKTGGLAYGYTF
>15|TRBJ2-7|TRBD2|once|TRBV20-1
TGCAGTGCTAGTTCTGCGGGGGGGCAAACCTACGAGCAGTACTTC
CSASSAGGQTYEQYF
>16|TRBJ1-2|TRBD1|NA|TRBV30
TGTGCCTGGGGGGTGGGACAGCGCCTAGCTAACTATGGCTACACCTTC
CAWGVGQRLANYGYTF
>10|TRBJ1-2|NA|NA|TRBV28
TGTGCCAGCAGCGGGTACGGCTACACCTTC
CASSGYGYTF
>14|TRBJ2-7|TRBD1|NA|TRBV29-1
TGCAGCGTTAATGGACAGGTGAACTCCTACGAGCAGTACTTC
CSVNGQVNSYEQYF
>15|TRBJ2-7|TRBD1|once|TRBV24-1
TGTGCCACCAGTGACACCGGGACAGGGACCTACGAGCAGTACTTC
CATSDTGTGTYEQYF
>13|TRBJ1-3|TRBD1|NA|TRBV7-9
TGTGCCAGCAGACCTGGACAGGAGTACACCATATATTTT
CASRPGQEYTIYF
>12|TRBJ2-1|NA|NA|TRBV9
TGTGCCAGCAGCGTGAGGACTAATGAGCAGTTCTTC
CASSVRTNEQFF
>14|TRBJ2-1|TRBD2|NA|TRBV28
TGTGCCAGCGTCGGCCAGCGGGGAAACAATGAGCAGTTCTTC
CASVGQRGNNEQFF
>13|TRBJ2-3|NA|NA|TRBV5-6
TGTGCCAGCAGGTGGACAGCCACAGATACGCAGTATTTT
CASRWTATDTQYF
>15|TRBJ2-1|TRBD2|NA|TRBV5-6
TGTGCCAGCAGCTTGGCCTTAGCGGGGCAAAATGAGCAGTTCTTC
CASSLALAGQNEQFF
>16|TRBJ2-3|NA|NA|TRBV4-3
TGCGCCAGCAGCCAAGACGGGGGGCGGGTTAAAGATACGCAGTATTTT
CASSQDGGRVKDTQYF
>13|TRBJ1-4|NA|few|TRBV19
TGTGCCAGTAGTATTGGGGGCTCTAGGGAACTGTTTTTT
CASSIGGSRELFF
>15|TRBJ2-7|NA|NA|TRBV28
TGTGCCAGCAGTTTTCAGGGATTGGGGGCCCACGAGCAGTACTTC
CASSFQGLGAHEQYF
>15|TRBJ1-2|NA|NA|TRBV27
TGTGCCAGCAGTTACCTCCGGGGGGCCTACTATGGCTACACCTTC
CASSYLRGAYYGYTF
>13|TRBJ2-7|NA|NA|TRBV13
TGTGCCAGCAGCTTAGGGTCTGAGGTCGAGCAGTACTTC
CASSLGSEVEQYF
>14|TRBJ1-5|NA|NA|TRBV7-8
TGTGCCAGCAGCTTCAGGGAGGGGGATCAGCCCCAGCATTTT
CASSFREGDQPQHF
>15|TRBJ2-5|TRBD2|NA|TRBV7-3
TGTGCCAGCAGCTTACTGGGACTAGCCGAAGAGACCCAGTACTTC
CASSLLGLAEETQYF
>14|TRBJ1-5|TRBD1|NA|TRBV7-3
TGTGCCAGCAGCTTGACAGGGGCCAATCAGCCCCAGCATTTT
CASSLTGANQPQHF
>13|TRBJ1-2|TRBD1|NA|TRBV5-1
TGCGCCAGCAGCGAGGGACAGAACTATGGCTACACCTTC
CASSEGQNYGYTF
>16|TRBJ2-2|TRBD2|NA|TRBV6-4
TGTGCCAGCACCCTTTCTAGCGGTCAGGTCACCGGGGAGCTGTTTTTT
CASTLSSGQVTGELFF
>15|TRBJ2-1|TRBD2|NA|TRBV9
TGTGCCAGCAGCCCGGGACTAGCGGGATACAATGAGCAGTTCTTC
CASSPGLAGYNEQFF
>15|TRBJ2-1|TRBD2|NA|TRBV7-7
TGTGCTAGCAGCTTAGGCGGGACTAGCGGGGATGAGCAGTTCTTC
CASSLGGTSGDEQFF
>15|TRBJ2-5|NA|NA|TRBV7-3
TGTGCCAGCAGCTTAATGAGGGCTAGCGTAGAGACCCAGTACTTC
CASSLMRASVETQYF
>13|TRBJ2-7|TRBD2|few|TRBV10-3
TGTGCCATCAGTGACCTAGCGGGGGACGAGCAGTACTTC
CAISDLAGDEQYF
>14|TRBJ2-1|NA|NA|TRBV7-2
TGTGCCAGCAGCTTAACAGACGGCTACAATGAGCAGTTCTTC
CASSLTDGYNEQFF
>15|TRBJ1-5|TRBD1|NA|TRBV7-2
TGTGCCAGCAGCTTAGGAGGGGACAGACTCCAGCCCCAGCATTTT
CASSLGGDRLQPQHF
>16|TRBJ2-7|TRBD2|NA|TRBV7-2
TGTGCCAGCAGCTTAATATTCCTAGCGGGAGGGGCCGAGCAGTACTTC
CASSLIFLAGGAEQYF
>14|TRBJ2-2|NA|once|TRBV5-1
TGCGCCAGCAGCTTGGTAGAGGTCACCGGGGAGCTGTTTTTT
CASSLVEVTGELFF
>15|TRBJ2-2|TRBD1|NA|TRBV9
TGTGCCAGCAGCTTCGGGACAGCGAACACCGGGGAGCTGTTTTTT
CASSFGTANTGELFF